A selection of T cell receptor beta chains follows, all from one sample in a study of T cells in Graves' hyperthyroidism and ophthalmopathy. Each CDR3 protein is one row after TCRdb ran MiXCR on the multiplex PCR reads. This sample has around 600,000 distinct CDR3 sequences; 12% to 15% occur once, and the top ten carry around 7%. Sequencing input: blood. These receptor sequences come from a woman aged 18 to 35 with Graves' ophthalmopathy. CDR3s include the opening cysteine and the closing phenylalanine or tryptophan. A D gene is named only where the DNA matches it firmly. Clone size appears in some rows only: once, few, many, or a class for an expanded clone.

V	D	size	J	DNA	CDR3
TRBV9	NA	few	TRBJ2-6	TGTGCCAGCAGCGTAGAGGTGGCGAGCTCTGGGGCCAACGTCCTGACTTTC	CASSVEVASSGANVLTF
TRBV4-1	TRBD2	NA	TRBJ2-7	TGCGCCAGCAGCCAAGATTTCGGCGGGAGGGCCTACGAGCAGTACTTC	CASSQDFGGRAYEQYF
TRBV5-4	NA	NA	TRBJ1-1	TGTGCCAGCAGCCCAGCCCCCGCGGGGCCTGAAGCTTTCTTT	CASSPAPAGPEAFF
TRBV12-3/TRBV12-4	NA	few	TRBJ2-7	TGTGCCAGCAGTTTAGTCAGGGAAACCCCGAATTACGAGCAGTACTTC	CASSLVRETPNYEQYF
TRBV27	NA	few	TRBJ2-4	TGTGCCAGCAGTGGGCGGCTAGCCAAAAACATTCAGTACTTC	CASSGRLAKNIQYF
TRBV28	TRBD1	NA	TRBJ1-5	TGTGCCAGCAGGTGGGTCCTACAGGGGTTTCGTCAGCCCCAGCATTTT	CASRWVLQGFRQPQHF
TRBV12-3/TRBV12-4	NA	few	TRBJ2-7	TGTGCCAGCTCACCTAACCTCACGCACGCGGGGGTTCCCCGGGACAACCCCCACGAGCAGTACTTC	CASSPNLTHAGVPRDNPHEQYF
TRBV27	NA	few	TRBJ1-3	TGTGCCAGCAGTTCCCCGACCGAGGATACCATATATTTT	CASSSPTEDTIYF
TRBV24-1	TRBD2	many	TRBJ2-1	TGTGCCACCAGTGATAGTAGCGGGAGGTCCTACAATGAGCAGTTCTTC	CATSDSSGRSYNEQFF
TRBV28	NA	many	TRBJ2-7	TGTGCCAGCAGCCCGGGACCCCTCTACGAGCAGTACTTC	CASSPGPLYEQYF
TRBV24-1	NA	few	TRBJ1-3	TGTGCCACCAGTGCAGGCTACTCTGGAAACACCATATATTTT	CATSAGYSGNTIYF
TRBV30	NA	many	TRBJ1-4	TGTGCCTGGAGTCGGCAGGGAAATGAAAAACTGTTTTTT	CAWSRQGNEKLFF
TRBV4-2	TRBD2	NA	TRBJ2-7	TGTGCCAGCAGCCAAGGGGGGACTAGCGTCTACGAGCAGTACTTC	CASSQGGTSVYEQYF
TRBV30	TRBD1	many	TRBJ1-5	TGTGCCTGGAGTTCTGGGACAGGCAAACAGCCCCAGCATTTT	CAWSSGTGKQPQHF
TRBV20-1	NA	many	TRBJ2-2	TGCAGTGCTAGGGCGGGGGCACGGGACACCGGGGAGCTGTTTTTT	CSARAGARDTGELFF
TRBV6-1	NA	many	TRBJ1-1	TGTGCCAGCAGTACGGTGGCAGGGGTCCCAATGAACACTGAAGCTTTCTTT	CASSTVAGVPMNTEAFF
TRBV6-2/TRBV6-3	TRBD1	many	TRBJ1-2	TGTGCCAGCAGAATCTGGACAGGGGGGGATGGCTACACCTTC	CASRIWTGGDGYTF
TRBV30	TRBD1	many	TRBJ2-7	TGTGCCTGGGGACAGGTCCCCTACGAGCAGTACTTC	CAWGQVPYEQYF
TRBV11-2	NA	NA	TRBJ2-3	TGTGCCAGCAGCCCCCAGGGGATCCGACAGGTCCGCACAGATACGCAGTATTTT	CASSPQGIRQVRTDTQYF
TRBV19	NA	NA	TRBJ2-7	TGTGCCAGTAGTTTACAGGGATCTAGCGGTGAGCAGTACTTC	CASSLQGSSGEQYF
TRBV6-1	NA	many	TRBJ1-3	TGTGCCAGCAGTGAAGCAGCGCACTCTGGAAACACCATATATTTT	CASSEAAHSGNTIYF
TRBV6-2/TRBV6-3	NA	many	TRBJ1-2	TGTGCCAGCAGCGCGGGAGCCGACGGGCGATATGGCTACACCTTC	CASSAGADGRYGYTF
TRBV7-9	NA	few	TRBJ2-5	TGTGCCAGCAGCTCTCGCTCCCCCGGACTACACCAAGAGACCCAGCACTTC	CASSSRSPGLHQETQHF
TRBV7-9	NA	NA	TRBJ2-7	TGTGCCAGCTCCGGGACGCTTCAAAGGGAGCAGTACTTC	CASSGTLQREQYF
TRBV7-3	NA	few	TRBJ2-1	TGTGCCAGCAGCTTAACAAAAGAGAGGGACGAGCAGTTCTTC	CASSLTKERDEQFF
TRBV24-1	NA	many	TRBJ2-5	TGTGCCACCAGTGTCCGGGGGGCAGGAGAGACCCAGTACTTC	CATSVRGAGETQYF
TRBV6-5	NA	few	TRBJ1-5	TGTGCCAGCAGTTACCAAGAACGGAATCAGCCCCAGCATTTT	CASSYQERNQPQHF
TRBV5-1	NA	many	TRBJ1-4	TGCGCCAGCAGCGCCATCAGCAGGGGATCTAATGAAAAACTGTTTTTT	CASSAISRGSNEKLFF
TRBV6-2/TRBV6-3	TRBD2	few	TRBJ2-3	TGTGCCAGCAGTCAGCGGGACAGCACAGATACGCAGTATTTT	CASSQRDSTDTQYF
TRBV30	TRBD2	many	TRBJ2-7	TGTGCCTGGAGTGTACCCCCCGGGACTAGCTCGACCTACGAGCAGTACTTC	CAWSVPPGTSSTYEQYF
TRBV30	TRBD1	many	TRBJ1-5	TGTGCCTGGAGTGTCGGACAGGGGACCCGACAGCCCCAGCATTTT	CAWSVGQGTRQPQHF
TRBV15	NA	many	TRBJ1-5	TGTGCCACCAGCAGAGATTTCCCGACAGACAGCAATCAGCCCCAGCATTTT	CATSRDFPTDSNQPQHF
TRBV2	NA	many	TRBJ2-2	TGTGCCAGCAGGGCCGGGACCGGCCCGGCGAAGCTGTTTTTT	CASRAGTGPAKLFF
TRBV2	NA	many	TRBJ1-1	TGTGCCAGCAGGAGGGCGGGGGGCATCGGGGACACTGAAGCTTTCTTT	CASRRAGGIGDTEAFF
TRBV30	TRBD1	NA	TRBJ1-5	TGTGCCTGGAGTGACCTCCGGGACAGGTCGGACTGGGCCCAGCATTTT	CAWSDLRDRSDWAQHF
TRBV29-1	NA	many	TRBJ2-7	TGCAGCGTTGCGGACACTGACTACGAGCAGTACTTC	CSVADTDYEQYF
TRBV7-3	TRBD2	few	TRBJ2-2	TGTGCCAGCAGCCCCCCGGGAGGCCGTGACACCGGGGAGCTGTTTTTT	CASSPPGGRDTGELFF
TRBV2	TRBD2	NA	TRBJ2-3	TGTGCCAGCTCTTGGACTAGCGGGAGTCCAGATACGCAGTATTTT	CASSWTSGSPDTQYF